The entry that follows covers one T cell receptor beta chain sequence. The J segment lost 4 bases and the V segment lost 10 bases, leaving 4 bases of the junction unmatched. The CDR3 is 11 amino acids. From germline, CDR1 is SGDLS and CDR2 YYNGEE. These data originate in a study of blood T cell repertoires in COVID-19. Overall study context: The origin of the acute and convalescent COVID-19 samples was the United States, Italy and Spain. In each case, the material was cDNA or gDNA derived from T cells, B-cell-depleted T cells, or PBMCs.

As handled by the study authors: It was from reference gene primer amplification that nucleated cell counts were estimated. Clones were read by immunoSEQ multiplex PCR, and TCRdb kept only the in-frame ones, dropping some. The D gene and trimming were derived from the DNA, and the V and J assignments and clone size from that table. The table lists around 72,000 clones, around 84% of them singletons. The chain uses TRBV9 and TRBJ2-5; 7 positions match TRBD2. Sequenced: peripheral blood. The sequence was collected from an older man with active or convalescent COVID-19. CDR3 in DNA: TGTGCCCCTGGGGGGGGAGAGACCCAGTACTTC. Protein sequence: CAPGGGETQYF.